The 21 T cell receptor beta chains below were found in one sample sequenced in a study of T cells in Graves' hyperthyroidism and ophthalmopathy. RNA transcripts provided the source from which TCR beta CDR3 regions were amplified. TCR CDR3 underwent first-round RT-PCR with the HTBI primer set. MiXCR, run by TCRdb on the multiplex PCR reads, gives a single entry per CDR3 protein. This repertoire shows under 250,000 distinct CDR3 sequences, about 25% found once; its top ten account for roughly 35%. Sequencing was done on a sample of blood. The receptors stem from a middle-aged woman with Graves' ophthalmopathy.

The DNA for the CDR3 is TGTGCCAGCACCCCCCTGACTAGCGGCTCCTACGAGCAGTACTTC. Its protein is CASTPLTSGSYEQYF. The chain carries TRBV6-1 and TRBJ2-7; TRBD2 agrees at 9 bases. The germline V gene encodes CDR1 MNHNS and CDR2 SASEGT. J was trimmed by 0 bases and V by 7 bases; bases with no gene match: 7. CDR3 length: 15 residues.

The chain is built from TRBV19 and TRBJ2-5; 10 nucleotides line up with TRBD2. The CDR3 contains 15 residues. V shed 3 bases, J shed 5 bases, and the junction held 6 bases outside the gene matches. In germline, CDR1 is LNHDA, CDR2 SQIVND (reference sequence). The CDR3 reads CASSIGLAGEETQYF. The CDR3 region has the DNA TGTGCCAGTAGTATCGGCCTAGCGGGGGAGGAGACCCAGTACTTC.

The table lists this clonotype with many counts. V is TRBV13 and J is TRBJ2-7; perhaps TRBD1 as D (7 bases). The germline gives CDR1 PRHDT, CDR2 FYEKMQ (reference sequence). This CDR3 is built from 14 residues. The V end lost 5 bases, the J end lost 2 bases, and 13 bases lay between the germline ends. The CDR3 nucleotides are TGTGCCAGCAGCGCGCGGGACAGCACCTACGAGCAGTACTTC. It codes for CASSARDSTYEQYF.

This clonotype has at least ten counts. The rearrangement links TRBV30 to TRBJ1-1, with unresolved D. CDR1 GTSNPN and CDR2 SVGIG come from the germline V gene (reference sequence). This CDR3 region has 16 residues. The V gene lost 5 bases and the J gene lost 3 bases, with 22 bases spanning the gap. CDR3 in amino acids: CAWGIGSAPGDTEAFF. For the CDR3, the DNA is TGTGCCTGGGGGATCGGGAGTGCCCCTGGGGACACTGAAGCTTTCTTT.

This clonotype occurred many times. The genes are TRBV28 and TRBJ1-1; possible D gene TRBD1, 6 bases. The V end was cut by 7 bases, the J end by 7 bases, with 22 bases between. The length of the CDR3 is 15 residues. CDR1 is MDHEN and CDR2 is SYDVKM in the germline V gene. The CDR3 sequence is CASNQNRRQALEAFF. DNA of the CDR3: TGTGCCAGCAATCAAAACCGCCGACAGGCCCTTGAAGCTTTCTTT.

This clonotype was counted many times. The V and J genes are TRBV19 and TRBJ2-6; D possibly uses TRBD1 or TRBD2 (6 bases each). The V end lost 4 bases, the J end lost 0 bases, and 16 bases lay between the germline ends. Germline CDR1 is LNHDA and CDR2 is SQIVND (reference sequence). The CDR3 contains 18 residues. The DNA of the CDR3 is TGTGCCAGTAGTAGGAGGGGGACCGCTTACTCTGGGGCCAACGTCCTGACTTTC. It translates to CASSRRGTAYSGANVLTF.

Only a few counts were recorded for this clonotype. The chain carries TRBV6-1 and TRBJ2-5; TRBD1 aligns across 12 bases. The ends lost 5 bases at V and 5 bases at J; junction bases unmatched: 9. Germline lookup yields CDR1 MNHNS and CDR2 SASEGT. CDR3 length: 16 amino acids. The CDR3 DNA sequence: TGTGCCAGCAGTCCCGGGACAGGGGGCTTCAGGGAGACCCAGTACTTC. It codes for CASSPGTGGFRETQYF.

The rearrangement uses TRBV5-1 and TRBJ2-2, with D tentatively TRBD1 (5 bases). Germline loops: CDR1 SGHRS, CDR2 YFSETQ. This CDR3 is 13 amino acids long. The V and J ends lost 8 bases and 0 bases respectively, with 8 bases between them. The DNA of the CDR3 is TGCGCCAGTGGACATACGAACACCGGGGAGCTGTTTTTT. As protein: CASGHTNTGELFF.

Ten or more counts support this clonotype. CDR3 region: CASSLEVVSGNTIYF. CDR3 DNA sequence: TGTGCCAGCAGTTTAGAAGTGGTCTCTGGAAACACCATATATTTT. This sequence joins TRBV12-3 or TRBV12-4 and TRBJ1-3, with D unclear. This CDR3 contains 15 residues. V was trimmed by 1 base and J by 0 bases, leaving 7 bases between them.

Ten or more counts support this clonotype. The CDR3 DNA reads TGTGCCAGTAGTTTCCTCGGGCAGCCCTACGAGCAGTACTTC. It is translated as CASSFLGQPYEQYF. The chain employs TRBV19 and TRBJ2-7; D gene ambiguous. V was pared by 5 bases and J by 2 bases, with 13 bases between. Germline loops: CDR1 LNHDA, CDR2 SQIVND (reference sequence). The CDR3 sequence is 14 residues long. Variable domain in full (rest from reference TRBV19 and TRBJ2-7): DGGITQSPKYLFRKEGQNVTLSCEQNLNHDAMYWYRQDPGQGLRLIYYSQIVNDFQKGDIAEGYSVSREKKESFPLTVTSAQKNPTAFYLCASSFLGQPYEQYFGPGTRLTVT.

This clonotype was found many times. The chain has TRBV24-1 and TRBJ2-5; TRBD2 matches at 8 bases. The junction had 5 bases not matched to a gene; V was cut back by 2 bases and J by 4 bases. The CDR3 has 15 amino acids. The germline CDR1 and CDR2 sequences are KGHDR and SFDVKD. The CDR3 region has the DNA TGTGCCACCAGTGATTCGCGGACTAGCACAGAGACCCAGTACTTC. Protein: CATSDSRTSTETQYF.

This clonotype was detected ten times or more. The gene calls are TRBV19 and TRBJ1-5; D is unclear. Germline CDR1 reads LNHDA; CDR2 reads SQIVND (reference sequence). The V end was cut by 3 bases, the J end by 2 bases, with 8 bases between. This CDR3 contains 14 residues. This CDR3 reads CASSMKRGNQPQHF. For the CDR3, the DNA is TGTGCCAGTAGTATGAAAAGGGGCAATCAGCCCCAGCATTTT.

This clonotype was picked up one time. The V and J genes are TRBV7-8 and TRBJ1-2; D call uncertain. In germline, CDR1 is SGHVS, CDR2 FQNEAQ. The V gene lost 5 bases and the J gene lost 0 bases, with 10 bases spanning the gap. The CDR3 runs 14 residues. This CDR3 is CASSQAGTNYGYTF. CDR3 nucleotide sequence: TGTGCCAGCAGCCAAGCCGGCACTAACTATGGCTACACCTTC.

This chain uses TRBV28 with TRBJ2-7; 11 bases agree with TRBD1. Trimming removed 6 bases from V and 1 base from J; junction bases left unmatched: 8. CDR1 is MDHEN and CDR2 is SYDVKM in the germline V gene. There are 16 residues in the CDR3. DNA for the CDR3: TGTGCCAGCAGCCCTCTCGGACAGGGGGCGTCCTACGAGCAGTACTTC. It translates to CASSPLGQGASYEQYF.

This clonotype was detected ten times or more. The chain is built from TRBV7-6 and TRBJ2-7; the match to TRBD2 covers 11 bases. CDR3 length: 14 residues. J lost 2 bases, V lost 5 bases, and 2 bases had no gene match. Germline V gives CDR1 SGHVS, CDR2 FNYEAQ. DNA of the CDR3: TGTGCCAGCAGCCAACTAGCGGGGGCCTACGAGCAGTACTTC. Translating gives CASSQLAGAYEQYF.

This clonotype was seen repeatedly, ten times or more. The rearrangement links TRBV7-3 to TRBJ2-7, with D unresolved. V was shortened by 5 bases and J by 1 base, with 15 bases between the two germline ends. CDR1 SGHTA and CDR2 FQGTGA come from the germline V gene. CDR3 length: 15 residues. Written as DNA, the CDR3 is TGTGCCAGCAGCGCAGACTCCCCTCCTTCCTACGAGCAGTACTTC. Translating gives CASSADSPPSYEQYF.

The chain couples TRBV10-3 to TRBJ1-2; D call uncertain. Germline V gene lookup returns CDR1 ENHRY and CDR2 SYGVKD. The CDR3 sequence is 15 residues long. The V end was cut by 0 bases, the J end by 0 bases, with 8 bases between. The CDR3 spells CAISESVGANYGYTF. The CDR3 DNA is TGTGCCATCAGTGAGTCGGTGGGAGCTAACTATGGCTACACCTTC.

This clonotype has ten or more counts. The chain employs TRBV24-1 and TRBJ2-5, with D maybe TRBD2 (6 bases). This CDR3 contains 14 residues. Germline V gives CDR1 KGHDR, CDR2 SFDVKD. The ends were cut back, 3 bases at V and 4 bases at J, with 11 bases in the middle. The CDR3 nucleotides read TGTGCCACCAGTGATACGGAGGGATCAGAGACCCAGTACTTC. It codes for CATSDTEGSETQYF.

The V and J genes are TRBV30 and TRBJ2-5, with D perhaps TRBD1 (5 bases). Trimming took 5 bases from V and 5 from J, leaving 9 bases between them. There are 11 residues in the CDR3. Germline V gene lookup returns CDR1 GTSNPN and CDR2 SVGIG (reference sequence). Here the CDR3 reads CAWEGVETQYF. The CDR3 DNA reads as TGTGCCTGGGAAGGGGTGGAGACCCAGTACTTC.

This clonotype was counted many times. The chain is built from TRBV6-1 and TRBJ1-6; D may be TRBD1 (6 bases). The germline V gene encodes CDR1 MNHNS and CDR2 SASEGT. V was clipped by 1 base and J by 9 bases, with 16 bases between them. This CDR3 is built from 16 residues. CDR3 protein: CASSEGDRQAASPLHF. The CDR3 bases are TGTGCCAGCAGTGAAGGGGATAGACAGGCGGCTTCACCCCTCCACTTT.

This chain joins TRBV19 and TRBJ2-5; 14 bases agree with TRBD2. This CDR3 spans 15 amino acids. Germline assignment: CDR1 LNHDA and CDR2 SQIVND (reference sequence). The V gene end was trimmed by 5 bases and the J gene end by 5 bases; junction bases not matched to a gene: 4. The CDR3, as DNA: TGTGCCAGTAGTTCGGGACTAGCGGGAGAGGAGACCCAGTACTTC. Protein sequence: CASSSGLAGEETQYF.